One sample yielded the 19 T cell receptor beta chains listed below, sequenced in a study of human T cells and chemical hapten exposure. TCRdb redid the calling of the RACE reads with MiXCR, one entry per CDR3 protein. Altogether fewer than 200,000 distinct CDR3 sequences are present, 25% to 35% being singletons, with the ten largest covering 2.1%. The time point is: patch test 3, about 24 weeks after DPC sensitization. Sample treatment: therapeutic diphenylcyclopropenone sensitization with weekly scalp DPC. Sequencing used whole blood, obtained in connection with sensitization to the hapten diphenylcyclopropenone (DPC). The receptor source for this set is a woman under 30 with alopecia areata. Some clones in this sample may be carry-over from other donors' samples.

This clonotype occurred many times. The chain uses TRBV21-1 and TRBJ1-1; the D call TRBD1 from the table was never checked on the DNA. TRBV21-1 represents a pseudogene. This CDR3 spans 14 amino acids. CDR3 in amino acids: CASSSPPRDTEAFF. The CDR3 bases are TGTGCCAGCAGCAGTCCCCCGCGGGACACTGAAGCTTTCTTT.

This clonotype turned up a few times. V and J are TRBV7-2 and TRBJ1-2, with unresolved D. Germline CDR1 SGHTA, CDR2 FQGNSA. Between the trimmed V and J ends, which lost 5 bases and 4 bases, there was a span of 11 bases. The CDR3 totals 13 residues. Here the CDR3 reads CASSPDFPYGYTF. The CDR3 bases are TGTGCCAGCAGCCCCGACTTTCCCTATGGCTACACCTTC.

This clonotype was seen a handful of times. The DNA of the CDR3 is TGTGCCAGCCGGGACCAAACCTGGGGCTACACCTTC. It codes for CASRDQTWGYTF. The chain combines TRBV27 with TRBJ1-2; D might be TRBD1 (5 bases). V lost 8 bases to trimming and J lost 8 bases, with 15 bases between them. The CDR3 runs 12 residues. Germline-derived CDR1 and CDR2 are MNHEY and SMNVEV (reference sequence).

This clonotype was counted a few times. This chain joins TRBV5-4 and TRBJ2-1; TRBD1 might be the D (5 bases). V was clipped by 3 bases and J by 3 bases, with 22 bases between them. The CDR3 consists of 18 residues. Germline V lookup: CDR1 SGHNT, CDR2 YYREEE (reference sequence). The CDR3: CASSSPSGIQSLYNEQFF. The CDR3 bases are TGTGCCAGCAGCTCCCCCTCAGGGATCCAAAGTCTCTACAATGAGCAGTTCTTC.

The rearrangement joins TRBV4-3 to TRBJ2-3; TRBD1 agrees at 7 bases. J gave up 6 bases and V 1 base, and 4 bases lay outside the gene matches. Germline CDR1 is LGHNA and CDR2 is YSLEER. CDR3 size: 14 residues. CDR3 nucleotide sequence: TGCGCCAGCAGCCAAGCCATGACAGGGGATACGCAGTATTTT. This sequence encodes CASSQAMTGDTQYF.

This clonotype was seen a handful of times. The rearrangement links TRBV5-1 to TRBJ2-7; D is undetermined. Trimming took off 0 bases at V and 3 bases at J, with 7 bases between the two ends. The V gene's germline CDR1 is SGHRS and CDR2 YFSETQ. CDR3 length: 13 residues. CDR3 sequence (DNA): TGCGCCAGCAGCTTGGTTGGCAACTACGAGCAGTACTTC. Protein product: CASSLVGNYEQYF.

The chain uses TRBV2 and TRBJ2-3; D not certain. Germline V lookup: CDR1 SNHLY, CDR2 FYNNEI. CDR3 size: 11 residues. Trimming removed 2 bases at V and 6 bases at J, with 3 bases between. The CDR3 DNA sequence: TGTGCCAGCAGTGAATACGATACGCAGTATTTT. Protein sequence: CASSEYDTQYF. The full variable domain, its missing parts supplied by reference TRBV2 and TRBJ2-3, is EPEVTQTPSHQVTQMGQEVILRCVPISNHLYFYWYRQILGQKVEFLVSFYNNEISEKSEIFDDQFSVERPDGSNFTLKIRSTKLEDSAMYFCASSEYDTQYFGPGTRLTVL.

The chain couples TRBV7-2 to TRBJ2-7; perhaps TRBD2 as D (5 bases). Germline V gives CDR1 SGHTA, CDR2 FQGNSA. Trimming removed 5 bases at V and 7 bases at J, with 15 bases between. The CDR3 loop spans 13 amino acids. The CDR3 bases are TGTGCCAGCAGCGCGGTCGAAACGGGGGAGCAGTACTTC. This codes for CASSAVETGEQYF. The whole variable domain, remainder taken from reference TRBV7-2 and TRBJ2-7, is GAGVSQSPSNKVTEKGKDVELRCDPISGHTALYWYRQSLGQGLEFLIYFQGNSAPDKSGLPSDRFSAERTGGSVSTLTIQRTQQEDSAVYLCASSAVETGEQYFGPGTRLTVT.

The chain joins TRBV7-2 to TRBJ2-5; TRBD2 matches at 8 bases. The germline V gene encodes CDR1 SGHTA and CDR2 FQGNSA. The J segment lost 5 bases and the V segment lost 7 bases, leaving 3 bases of the junction unmatched. This CDR3 comprises 12 residues. This chain's CDR3 is CASNPGGETQYF. The CDR3 DNA reads TGTGCCAGCAACCCGGGAGGGGAGACCCAGTACTTC.

The sample holds a few counts of this clonotype. The chain recombines TRBV5-1 with TRBJ2-2; D is ambiguous. Trimming pared 4 bases from V and 5 bases from J, leaving 15 bases between. The CDR3 is 15 residues long. The V gene's germline CDR1 is SGHRS and CDR2 YFSETQ. The CDR3: CASSRDPMGTGELFF. DNA for the CDR3: TGCGCCAGCAGCCGCGACCCCATGGGGACCGGGGAGCTGTTTTTT.

This clonotype has a count of ten or more. This chain joins TRBV10-3 and TRBJ2-7; D call uncertain. CDR1 and CDR2 (germline): ENHRY, SYGVKD. The CDR3 sequence is 12 residues long. V gave up 2 bases and J gave up 3 bases, with 5 bases separating them. This CDR3 is CAISEPFYEQYF. The CDR3 DNA reads as TGTGCCATCAGTGAGCCCTTCTACGAGCAGTACTTC.

This chain joins TRBV6-2 or TRBV6-3 and TRBJ2-7, with no clear D. Germline V lookup: CDR1 MNHEY, CDR2 SVGEGT. V shed 8 bases and J shed 4 bases, with 9 bases lying between them. This CDR3 region has 11 residues. The CDR3 reads CASSEMYEQYF. In DNA form, the CDR3 reads TGTGCCAGCTCGGAAATGTACGAGCAGTACTTC.

This rearrangement joins TRBV11-2 to TRBJ2-3, with 7 bases identical to TRBD2. CDR1 is SGHAT and CDR2 is FQNNGV in the germline V gene. V dropped 1 base and J dropped 2; count of bases not matched to a gene: 6. There are 16 residues in the CDR3. CDR3 DNA: TGTGCCAGCAGCTTAGGGGGAGGGGTTTCCACAGATACGCAGTATTTT. The encoded protein is CASSLGGGVSTDTQYF. Supplemented by reference TRBV11-2 and TRBJ2-3, the full variable domain reads EAGVAQSPRYKIIEKRQSVAFWCNPISGHATLYWYQQILGQGPKLLIQFQNNGVVDDSQLPKDRFSAERLKGVDSTLKIQPAKLEDSAVYLCASSLGGGVSTDTQYFGPGTRLTVL.

The sample holds many counts of this clonotype. CDR3 amino acids: CASRRLVPDTQYF. The DNA for the CDR3 is TGTGCCAGCAGAAGACTAGTCCCAGATACGCAGTATTTT. This chain links TRBV6-5 with TRBJ2-3, with a possible D match to TRBD2 (6 bases). The germline V gene encodes CDR1 MNHEY and CDR2 SVGAGI. This CDR3 is 13 amino acids long. V lost 6 bases and J 4 bases, leaving 11 bases between the germline ends.

The rearrangement links TRBV29-1 to TRBJ2-1; no reliable D call. The CDR3 contains 12 residues. V lost 4 bases and J 6 bases, leaving 10 bases between the germline ends. Germline V lookup: CDR1 SQVTM, CDR2 ANQGSEA. CDR3 amino acids: CSVVPTSNEQFF. CDR3 DNA sequence: TGCAGCGTTGTACCGACTTCCAATGAGCAGTTCTTC.

This clonotype was detected a few times. This chain connects TRBV5-1 to TRBJ2-5; a possible D gene is TRBD2 (5 bases). The V end lost 0 bases, the J end lost 4 bases, and 13 bases lay between the germline ends. There are 15 residues in the CDR3. Germline V gene lookup returns CDR1 SGHRS and CDR2 YFSETQ. Here the CDR3 reads CASSLAPQAGETQYF. Written as DNA, the CDR3 is TGCGCCAGCAGCTTGGCCCCGCAGGCGGGAGAGACCCAGTACTTC.

On this clonotype: Germline is not matched at one junction end, which may reflect a read error. The chain is built from TRBV18 and TRBJ1-4; D remains ambiguous. The CDR3 loop spans 13 amino acids. CDR1 and CDR2 from the germline V gene are KGHSH and LQKENI. The CDR3 DNA reads as TGTGCCAGCTCACTTTACCCGGCGACCGCCAGGATTTTT. Encoded protein: CASSLYPATARIF.

This clonotype was seen only once. The junction does not match germline at one end; this may be a read error. This sequence joins TRBV4-1 and TRBJ1-5; no clear D gene. Germline V CDR1 and CDR2: MGHRA, YSYEKL. The CDR3 totals 13 residues. CDR3 loop: CASSKEVGGAQHF. CDR3 DNA sequence: TGCGCCAGCAGCAAAGAGGTCGGTGGGGCCCAGCATTTT.

In DNA form, the CDR3 reads TGCAGCGTTGAAGTGCAGGGCCGGGACATTCAGTACTTC. This gives the protein CSVEVQGRDIQYF. This chain connects TRBV29-1 to TRBJ2-4; a possible D gene is TRBD1 (5 bases). Trimming stripped 1 base from V and 8 bases from J, with 12 bases between. CDR1 is SQVTM, CDR2 ANQGSEA, per germline. This CDR3 is 13 amino acids long.